The rows below give T cell receptor beta chains drawn from one sample of a study of T cell responses to AZD1222 COVID-19 vaccine. Method: immunoSEQ multiplex PCR; TCRdb's copy keeps in-frame clones and lacks some. Of roughly 150,000 clones listed, over 80% are singletons. The sample here was peripheral blood, taken on day 0 of AZD1222 vaccination. The receptors come from an adult in good health. Each CDR3 is given with its conserved first and last residue.

v_call: TRBV3-1/TRBV3-2; cdr3_aa: CASNTEADNSPLHF
v_call: TRBV6-6; cdr3_aa: CASRPGVDGNYEQYF
v_call: TRBV7-2; cdr3_aa: CASSQDMGQEKLFF
v_call: TRBV25-1; cdr3_aa: CASSAGTGDYNEQFF
v_call: TRBV7-9; cdr3_aa: CASSLGSSGSNQPQHF
v_call: TRBV15; cdr3_aa: CATSRDLPGSGSEAFF
v_call: TRBV2; cdr3_aa: CASSSAVGTDTQYF
v_call: TRBV10-2; cdr3_aa: CASSSANEKLFF
v_call: TRBV5-1; cdr3_aa: CASSLAGLGTEAFF
v_call: TRBV24-1; cdr3_aa: CATSDQYARGKNGELFF
v_call: TRBV28; cdr3_aa: CASSSRERAEAFF